Each of the 5 T cell receptor beta chains below was sequenced from the same sample in a study of T cell repertoires in cytomegalovirus infection. A single record per CDR3 protein comes from TCRdb applying MiXCR to the reads. The table has 500,000 to 600,000 distinct CDR3 sequences, approximately 15% seen once. The specimen sequenced was CD8+ T cells from PBMCs. The receptors originated from a human donor in good health (CMV status not recorded). Some clones in this sample may be carry-over from other donors' samples.

In this sample, this clonotype turned up many times. V gene TRBV6-5 combines with J gene TRBJ2-7; 10 positions agree with TRBD1. Germline lookup yields CDR1 MNHEY and CDR2 SVGAGI. V lost 0 bases and J lost 5; bases outside the gene matches: 10. The CDR3 loop spans 17 amino acids. CDR3 in amino acids: CASSYSYRDRGIHEQYF. The CDR3 DNA is TGTGCCAGCAGTTACTCTTACCGGGACAGGGGAATCCACGAGCAGTACTTC.

This clonotype was counted ten times or more. The chain employs TRBV7-2 and TRBJ2-2, with D hard to call. Germline assignment: CDR1 SGHTA and CDR2 FQGNSA. V was clipped by 5 bases and J by 5 bases, with 3 bases between them. The CDR3 spans 11 residues. CDR3 sequence reads: CASSPTGELFF. The CDR3 nucleotides read TGTGCCAGCAGCCCTACCGGGGAGCTGTTTTTT.

V is TRBV4-1 and J is TRBJ2-3, with 7 bases that match TRBD2. Trimming cost V 7 bases and J 8 bases; bases outside gene matches: 12. This CDR3 has 14 residues. Germline CDR1 is MGHRA and CDR2 is YSYEKL. CDR3 sequence (DNA): TGCGCCAGCAAAGAAACAGGCGGGGGAGGTACGCAGTATTTT. Amino acid sequence: CASKETGGGGTQYF.

This clonotype was seen at least ten times. This chain links TRBV12-3 or TRBV12-4 with TRBJ1-2; D remains unclear. The V gene lost 4 bases and the J gene lost 8 bases, with 11 bases spanning the gap. This CDR3 contains 12 residues. The CDR3 here is CASSSSSWGYTF. The CDR3 DNA reads as TGTGCCAGCAGTTCTTCCTCTTGGGGCTACACCTTC.

This clonotype came up many times. The V and J genes are TRBV7-9 and TRBJ2-3, with 10 bases fitting TRBD1. V shed 4 bases, J shed 4 bases, and the junction held 5 bases outside the gene matches. Per germline, CDR1 SEHNR and CDR2 FQNEAQ (reference sequence). The CDR3 length is 15 residues. The CDR3: CASSSGTGESDTQYF. CDR3 in DNA: TGTGCCAGCAGCTCCGGGACAGGGGAATCAGATACGCAGTATTTT.